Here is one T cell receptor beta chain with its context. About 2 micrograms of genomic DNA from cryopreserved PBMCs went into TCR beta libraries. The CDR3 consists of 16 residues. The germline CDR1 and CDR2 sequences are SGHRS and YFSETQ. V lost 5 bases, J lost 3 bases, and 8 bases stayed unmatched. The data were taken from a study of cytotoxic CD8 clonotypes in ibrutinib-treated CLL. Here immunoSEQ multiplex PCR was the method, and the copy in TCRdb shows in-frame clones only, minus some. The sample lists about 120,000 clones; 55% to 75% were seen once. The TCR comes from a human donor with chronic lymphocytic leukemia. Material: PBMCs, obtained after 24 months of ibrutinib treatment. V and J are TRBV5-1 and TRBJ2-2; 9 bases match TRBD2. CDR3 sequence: CASRSTTSGYTGELFF. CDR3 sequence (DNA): TGCGCCAGCAGATCGACCACTAGCGGGTACACCGGGGAGCTGTTTTTT.